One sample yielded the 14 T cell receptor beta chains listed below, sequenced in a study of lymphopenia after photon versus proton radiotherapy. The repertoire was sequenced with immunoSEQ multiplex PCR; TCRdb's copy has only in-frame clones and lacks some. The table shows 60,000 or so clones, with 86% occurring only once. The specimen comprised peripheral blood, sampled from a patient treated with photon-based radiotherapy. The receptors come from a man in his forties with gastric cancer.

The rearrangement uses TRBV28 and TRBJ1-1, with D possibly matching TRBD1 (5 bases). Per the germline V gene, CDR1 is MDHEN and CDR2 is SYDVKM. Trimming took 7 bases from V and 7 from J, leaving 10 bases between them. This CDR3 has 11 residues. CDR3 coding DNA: TGTGCCAGCACGAAGGGGATTGAAGCTTTCTTT. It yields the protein CASTKGIEAFF. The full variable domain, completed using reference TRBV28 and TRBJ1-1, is DVKVTQSSRYLVKRTGEKVFLECVQDMDHENMFWYRQDPGLGLRLIYFSYDVKMKEKGDIPEGYSVSREKKERFSLILESASTNQTSMYLCASTKGIEAFFGQGTRLTVV.

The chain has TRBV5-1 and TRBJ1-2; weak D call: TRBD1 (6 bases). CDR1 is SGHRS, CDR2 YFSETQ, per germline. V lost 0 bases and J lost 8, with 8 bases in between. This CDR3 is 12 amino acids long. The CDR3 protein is CASSLGQAGYTF. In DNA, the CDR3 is TGCGCCAGCAGCTTGGGACAGGCCGGCTACACCTTC.

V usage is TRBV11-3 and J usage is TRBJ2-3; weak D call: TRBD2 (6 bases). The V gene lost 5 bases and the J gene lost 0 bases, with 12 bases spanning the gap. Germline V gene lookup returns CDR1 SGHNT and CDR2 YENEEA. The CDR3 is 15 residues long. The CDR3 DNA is TGTGCCAGCAGCCTTGATGGGACTAGCACAGATACGCAGTATTTT. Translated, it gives CASSLDGTSTDTQYF.

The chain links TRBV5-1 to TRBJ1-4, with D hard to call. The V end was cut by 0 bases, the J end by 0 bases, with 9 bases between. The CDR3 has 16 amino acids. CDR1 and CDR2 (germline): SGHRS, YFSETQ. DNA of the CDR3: TGCGCCAGCAGCTTGGGAGACGCCGCAACTAATGAAAAACTGTTTTTT. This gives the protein CASSLGDAATNEKLFF.

The CDR3 DNA follows: TGTGCCAGCAGTTCCAAGGACAGGGGCCGCTCGAGGGGCTACACCTTC. Translation gives CASSSKDRGRSRGYTF. The chain couples TRBV6-6 to TRBJ1-2; 9 bases map to TRBD1. The CDR3 spans 16 residues. Per germline, CDR1 MNHNY and CDR2 SVGAGI (reference sequence). V shed 4 bases and J 8 bases; nucleotides not matched to a gene: 14.

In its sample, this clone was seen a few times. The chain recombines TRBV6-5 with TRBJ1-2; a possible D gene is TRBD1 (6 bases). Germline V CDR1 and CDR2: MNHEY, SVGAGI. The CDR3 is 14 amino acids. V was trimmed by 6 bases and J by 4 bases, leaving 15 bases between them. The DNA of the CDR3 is TGTGCCAGCAGGGCCACAGGGACCAGCTATGGCTACACCTTC. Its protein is CASRATGTSYGYTF.

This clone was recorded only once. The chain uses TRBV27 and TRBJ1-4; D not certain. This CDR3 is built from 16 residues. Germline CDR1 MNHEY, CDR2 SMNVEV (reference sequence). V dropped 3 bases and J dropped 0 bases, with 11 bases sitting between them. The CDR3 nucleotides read TGTGCCAGCAGTTTTTCTTGGGCGGCAACTAATGAAAAACTGTTTTTT. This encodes CASSFSWAATNEKLFF.

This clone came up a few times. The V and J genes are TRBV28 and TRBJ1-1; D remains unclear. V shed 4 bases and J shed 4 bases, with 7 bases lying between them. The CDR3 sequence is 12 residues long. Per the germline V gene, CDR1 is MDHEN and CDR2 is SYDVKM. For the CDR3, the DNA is TGTGCCAGCAGTTGGGGAGGCACTGAAGCTTTCTTT. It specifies CASSWGGTEAFF.

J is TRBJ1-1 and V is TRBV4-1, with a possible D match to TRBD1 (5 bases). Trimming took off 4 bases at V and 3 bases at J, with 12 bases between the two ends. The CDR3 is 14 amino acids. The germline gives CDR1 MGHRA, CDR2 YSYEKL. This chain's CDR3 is CASSPQGGYTEAFF. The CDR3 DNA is TGCGCCAGCAGCCCCCAGGGAGGGTACACTGAAGCTTTCTTT.

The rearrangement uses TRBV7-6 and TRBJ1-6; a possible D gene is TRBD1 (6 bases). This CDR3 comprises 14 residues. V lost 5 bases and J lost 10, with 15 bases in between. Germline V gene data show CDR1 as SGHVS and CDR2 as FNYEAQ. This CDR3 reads CASSQGRWGSPLHF. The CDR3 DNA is TGTGCCAGCAGCCAGGGGAGATGGGGATCACCCCTCCACTTT.

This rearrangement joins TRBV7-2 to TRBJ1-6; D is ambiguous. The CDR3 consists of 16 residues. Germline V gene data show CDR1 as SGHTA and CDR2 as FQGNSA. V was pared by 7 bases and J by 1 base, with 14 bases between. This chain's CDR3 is CASNNGGPSYNSPLHF. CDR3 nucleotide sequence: TGTGCCAGCAACAACGGAGGGCCATCCTATAATTCACCCCTCCACTTT.

The CDR3 region has the DNA TGTGCCAGCAGCCAAGACACGACTGGTAGGGGCGGGAATGAAAAACTGTTTTTT. It specifies CASSQDTTGRGGNEKLFF. The rearrangement links TRBV14 to TRBJ1-4; tentatively, D is TRBD1 (5 bases). This CDR3 contains 18 residues. V lost 0 bases to trimming and J lost 5 bases, with 19 bases between them. Germline V lookup: CDR1 SGHDN, CDR2 FVKESK. The complete variable domain, with remaining parts taken from reference TRBV14 and TRBJ1-4, reads EAGVTQFPSHSVIEKGQTVTLRCDPISGHDNLYWYRRVMGKEIKFLLHFVKESKQDESGMPNNRFLAERTGGTYSTLKVQPAELEDSGVYFCASSQDTTGRGGNEKLFFGSGTQLSVL.

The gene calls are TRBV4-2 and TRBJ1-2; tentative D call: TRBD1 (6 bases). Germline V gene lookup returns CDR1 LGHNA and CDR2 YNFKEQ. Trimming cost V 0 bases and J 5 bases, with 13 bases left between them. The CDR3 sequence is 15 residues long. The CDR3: CASSQDRGAGYGYTF. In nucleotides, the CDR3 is TGTGCCAGCAGCCAAGACAGGGGAGCCGGGTATGGCTACACCTTC.

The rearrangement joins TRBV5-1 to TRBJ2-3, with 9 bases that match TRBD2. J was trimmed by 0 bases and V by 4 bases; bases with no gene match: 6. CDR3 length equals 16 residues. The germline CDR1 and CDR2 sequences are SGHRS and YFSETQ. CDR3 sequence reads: CASSPGRGGSTDTQYF. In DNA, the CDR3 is TGCGCCAGCAGCCCGGGGCGGGGGGGTAGCACAGATACGCAGTATTTT.